The present entry profiles one T cell receptor (beta chain) with its context. Its antigen remains unknown. Measured with immunoSEQ multiplex PCR; TCRdb has only the in-frame clones, and not every one. Among 180,000 or so clones listed, approximately 92% were seen once. The record originates from a study of shared clonotypes between healthy human individuals. There were no recent acute infections or vaccinations among the donors, who were healthy HIV-negative adults. Findings and caveats of the study: Sample collection involved blood only; tissue repertoires are likely different. Generally, naive subsets (rather than memory subsets) showed larger estimated richness.

The CDR3 extends over 17 amino acids. With 7 bases clipped from V and 4 bases from J, the junction kept 9 bases outside the gene matches. This TCR was recovered from a woman in her twenties or thirties in good health. The chain joins TRBV6-7 to TRBJ2-3; 15 bases are a match to TRBD2. TRBV6-7 is classed as an ORF, of uncertain function. The sequencing sample was made of naive CD4+ T cells sorted from blood. Subset meaning: CD45RA+ positively selected. The CDR3 DNA follows: TGTGCCAGCACTACCGGGACTAGCGGGAGGTCGCCAGATACGCAGTATTTT. This translates into CASTTGTSGRSPDTQYF.